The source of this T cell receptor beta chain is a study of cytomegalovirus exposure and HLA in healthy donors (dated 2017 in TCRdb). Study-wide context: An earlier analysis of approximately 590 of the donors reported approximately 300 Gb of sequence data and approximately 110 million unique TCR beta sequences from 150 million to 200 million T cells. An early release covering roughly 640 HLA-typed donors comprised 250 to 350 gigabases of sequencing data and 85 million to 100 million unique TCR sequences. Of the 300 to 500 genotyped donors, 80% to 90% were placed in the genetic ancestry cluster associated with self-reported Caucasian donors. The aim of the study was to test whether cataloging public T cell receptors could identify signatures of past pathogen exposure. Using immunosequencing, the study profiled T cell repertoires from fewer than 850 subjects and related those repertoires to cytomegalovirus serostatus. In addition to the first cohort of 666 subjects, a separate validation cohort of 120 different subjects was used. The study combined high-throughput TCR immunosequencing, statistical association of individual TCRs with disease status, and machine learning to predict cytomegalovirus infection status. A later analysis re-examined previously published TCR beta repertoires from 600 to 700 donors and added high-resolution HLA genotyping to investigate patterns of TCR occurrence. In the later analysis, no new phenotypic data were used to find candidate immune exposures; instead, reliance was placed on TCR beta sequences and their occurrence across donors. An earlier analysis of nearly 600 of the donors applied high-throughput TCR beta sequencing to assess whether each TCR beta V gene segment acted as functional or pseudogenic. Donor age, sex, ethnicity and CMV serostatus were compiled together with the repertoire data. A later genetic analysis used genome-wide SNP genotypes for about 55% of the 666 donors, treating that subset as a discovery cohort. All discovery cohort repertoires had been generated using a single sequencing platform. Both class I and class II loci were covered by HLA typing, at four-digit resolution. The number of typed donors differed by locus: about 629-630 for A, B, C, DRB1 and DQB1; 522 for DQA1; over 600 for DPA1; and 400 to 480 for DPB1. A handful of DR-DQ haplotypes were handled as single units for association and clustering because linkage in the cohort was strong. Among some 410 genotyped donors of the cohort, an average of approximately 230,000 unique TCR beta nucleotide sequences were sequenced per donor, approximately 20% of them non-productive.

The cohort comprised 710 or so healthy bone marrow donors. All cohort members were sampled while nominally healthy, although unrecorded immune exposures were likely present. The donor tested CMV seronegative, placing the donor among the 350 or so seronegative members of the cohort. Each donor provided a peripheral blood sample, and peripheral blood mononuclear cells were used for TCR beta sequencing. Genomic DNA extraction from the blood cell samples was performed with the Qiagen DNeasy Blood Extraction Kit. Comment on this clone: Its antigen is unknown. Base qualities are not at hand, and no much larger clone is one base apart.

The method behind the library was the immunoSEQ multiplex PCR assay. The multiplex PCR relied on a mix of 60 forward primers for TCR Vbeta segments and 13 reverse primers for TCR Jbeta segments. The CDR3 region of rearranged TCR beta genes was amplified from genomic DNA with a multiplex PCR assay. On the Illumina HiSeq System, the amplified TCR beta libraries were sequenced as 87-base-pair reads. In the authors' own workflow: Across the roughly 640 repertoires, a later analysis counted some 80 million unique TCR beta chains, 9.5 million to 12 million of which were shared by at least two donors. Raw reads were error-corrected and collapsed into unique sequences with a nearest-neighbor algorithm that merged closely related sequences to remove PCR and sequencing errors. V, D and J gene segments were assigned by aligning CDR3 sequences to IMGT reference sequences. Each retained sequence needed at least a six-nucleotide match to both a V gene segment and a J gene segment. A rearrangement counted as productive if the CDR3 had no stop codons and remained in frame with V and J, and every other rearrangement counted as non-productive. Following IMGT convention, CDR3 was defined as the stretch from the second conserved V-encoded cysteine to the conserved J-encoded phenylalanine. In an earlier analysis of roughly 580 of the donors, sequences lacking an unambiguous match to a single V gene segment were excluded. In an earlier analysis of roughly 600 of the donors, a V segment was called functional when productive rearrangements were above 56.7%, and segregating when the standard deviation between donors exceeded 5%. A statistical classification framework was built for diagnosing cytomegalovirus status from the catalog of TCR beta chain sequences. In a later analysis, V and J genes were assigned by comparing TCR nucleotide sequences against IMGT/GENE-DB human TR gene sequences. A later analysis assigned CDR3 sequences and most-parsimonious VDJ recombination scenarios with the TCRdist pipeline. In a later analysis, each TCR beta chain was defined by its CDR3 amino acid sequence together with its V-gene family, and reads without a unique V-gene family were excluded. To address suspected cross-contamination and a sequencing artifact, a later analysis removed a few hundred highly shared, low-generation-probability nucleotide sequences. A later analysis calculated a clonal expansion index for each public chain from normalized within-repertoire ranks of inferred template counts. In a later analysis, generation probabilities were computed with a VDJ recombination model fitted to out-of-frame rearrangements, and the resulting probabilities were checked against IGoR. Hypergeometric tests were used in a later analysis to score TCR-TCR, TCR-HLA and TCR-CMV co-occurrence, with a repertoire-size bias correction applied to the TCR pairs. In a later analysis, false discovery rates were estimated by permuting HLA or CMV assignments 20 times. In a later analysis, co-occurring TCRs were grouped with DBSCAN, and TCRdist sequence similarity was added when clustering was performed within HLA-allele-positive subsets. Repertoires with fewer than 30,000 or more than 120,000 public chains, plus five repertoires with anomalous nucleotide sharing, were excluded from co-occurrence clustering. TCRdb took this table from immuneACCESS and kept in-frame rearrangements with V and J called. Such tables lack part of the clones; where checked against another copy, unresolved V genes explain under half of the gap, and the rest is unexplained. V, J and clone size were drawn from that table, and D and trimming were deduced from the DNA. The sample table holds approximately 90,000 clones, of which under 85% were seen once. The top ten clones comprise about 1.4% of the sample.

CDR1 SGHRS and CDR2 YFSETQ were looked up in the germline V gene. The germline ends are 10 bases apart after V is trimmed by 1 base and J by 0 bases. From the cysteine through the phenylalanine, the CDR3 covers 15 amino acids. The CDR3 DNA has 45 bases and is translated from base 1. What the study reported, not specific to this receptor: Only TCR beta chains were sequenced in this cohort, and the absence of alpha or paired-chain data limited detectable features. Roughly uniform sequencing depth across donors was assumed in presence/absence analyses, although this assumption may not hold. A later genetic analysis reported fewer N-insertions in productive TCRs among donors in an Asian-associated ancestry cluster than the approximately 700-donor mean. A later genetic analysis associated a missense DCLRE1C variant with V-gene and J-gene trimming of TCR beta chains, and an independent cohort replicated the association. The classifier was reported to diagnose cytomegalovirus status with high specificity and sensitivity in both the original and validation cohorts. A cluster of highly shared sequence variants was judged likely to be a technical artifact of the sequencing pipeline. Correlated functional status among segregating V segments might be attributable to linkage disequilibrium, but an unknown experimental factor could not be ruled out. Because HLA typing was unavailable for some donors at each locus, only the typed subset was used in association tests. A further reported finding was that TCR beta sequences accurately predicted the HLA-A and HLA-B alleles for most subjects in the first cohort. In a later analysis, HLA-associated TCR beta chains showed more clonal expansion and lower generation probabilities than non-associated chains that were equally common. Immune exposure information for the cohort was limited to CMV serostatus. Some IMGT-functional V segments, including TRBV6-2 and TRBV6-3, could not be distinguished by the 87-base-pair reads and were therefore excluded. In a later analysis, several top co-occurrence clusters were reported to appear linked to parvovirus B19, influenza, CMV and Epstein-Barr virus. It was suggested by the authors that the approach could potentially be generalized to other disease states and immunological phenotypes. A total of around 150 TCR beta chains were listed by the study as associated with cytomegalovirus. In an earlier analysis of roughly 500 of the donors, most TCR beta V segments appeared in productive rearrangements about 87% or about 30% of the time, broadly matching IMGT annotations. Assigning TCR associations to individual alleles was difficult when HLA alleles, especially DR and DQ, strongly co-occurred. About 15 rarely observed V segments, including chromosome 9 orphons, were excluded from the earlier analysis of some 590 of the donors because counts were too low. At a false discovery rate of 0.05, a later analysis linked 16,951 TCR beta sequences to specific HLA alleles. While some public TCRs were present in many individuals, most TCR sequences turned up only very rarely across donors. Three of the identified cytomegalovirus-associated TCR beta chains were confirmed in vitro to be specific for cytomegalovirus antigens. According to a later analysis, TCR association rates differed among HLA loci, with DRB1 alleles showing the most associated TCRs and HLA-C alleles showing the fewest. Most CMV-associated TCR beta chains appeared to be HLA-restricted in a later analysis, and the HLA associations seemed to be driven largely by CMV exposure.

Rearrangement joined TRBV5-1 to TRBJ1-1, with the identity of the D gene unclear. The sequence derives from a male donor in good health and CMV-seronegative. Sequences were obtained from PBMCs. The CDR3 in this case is CASSLSSSMNTEAFF. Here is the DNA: TGCGCCAGCAGCTTGTCAAGCTCGATGAACACTGAAGCTTTCTTT.